The sequence of this TCR beta chain was determined in a study of OX40 agonist ivuxolimab in advanced cancers. Study results and limitations: CD4+ and CD8+ blood T cells expanded clonally by week 6 at 0.1 to 3.0 mg/kg.

Blood sampling was done at baseline, cycle 4 day 1, and cycle 7 day 1. With respect to this clone: Its cognate antigen is unknown.

Profiling relied on immunoSEQ multiplex PCR, and the TCRdb table lists in-frame clones only, not all of them. Of roughly 75,000 clones in the sample, about nine tenths were seen once. The J segment lost 11 bases and the V segment lost 1 base, leaving 14 bases of the junction unmatched. This CDR3 has 17 amino acids. Looked up from germline, CDR1 is MGHRA and CDR2 is YSYEKL. The source is an adult with an advanced solid tumor such as melanoma, head and neck, liver or kidney cancer. This specimen consisted of CD4+ or CD8+ T cells sorted from blood, obtained in a trial of the OX40 agonist ivuxolimab. This chain joins TRBV4-1 and TRBJ2-1; 10 positions match TRBD2. The CDR3: CASSQGVSGRAEQKQFF. DNA of the CDR3: TGCGCCAGCAGCCAAGGGGTCAGCGGGAGGGCCGAGCAAAAGCAGTTCTTC.